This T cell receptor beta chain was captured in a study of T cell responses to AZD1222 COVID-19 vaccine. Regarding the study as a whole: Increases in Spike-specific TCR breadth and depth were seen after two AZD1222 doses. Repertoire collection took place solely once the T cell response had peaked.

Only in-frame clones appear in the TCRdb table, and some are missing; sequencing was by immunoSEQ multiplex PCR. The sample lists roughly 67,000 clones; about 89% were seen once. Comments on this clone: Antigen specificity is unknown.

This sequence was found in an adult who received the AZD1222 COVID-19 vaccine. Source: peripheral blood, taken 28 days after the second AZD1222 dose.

The CDR3 coding sequence is TGTGCCAGCAGGGCTACCGGGAAATTCAACTACGAGCAGTACTTC. It encodes CASRATGKFNYEQYF. The genes are TRBV28 and TRBJ2-7, with TRBD2 as a possible D gene (5 bases). Germline-derived CDR1 and CDR2 are MDHEN and SYDVKM. Trimming removed 6 bases from V and 3 bases from J, with 18 bases in between. The CDR3 extends over 15 amino acids.